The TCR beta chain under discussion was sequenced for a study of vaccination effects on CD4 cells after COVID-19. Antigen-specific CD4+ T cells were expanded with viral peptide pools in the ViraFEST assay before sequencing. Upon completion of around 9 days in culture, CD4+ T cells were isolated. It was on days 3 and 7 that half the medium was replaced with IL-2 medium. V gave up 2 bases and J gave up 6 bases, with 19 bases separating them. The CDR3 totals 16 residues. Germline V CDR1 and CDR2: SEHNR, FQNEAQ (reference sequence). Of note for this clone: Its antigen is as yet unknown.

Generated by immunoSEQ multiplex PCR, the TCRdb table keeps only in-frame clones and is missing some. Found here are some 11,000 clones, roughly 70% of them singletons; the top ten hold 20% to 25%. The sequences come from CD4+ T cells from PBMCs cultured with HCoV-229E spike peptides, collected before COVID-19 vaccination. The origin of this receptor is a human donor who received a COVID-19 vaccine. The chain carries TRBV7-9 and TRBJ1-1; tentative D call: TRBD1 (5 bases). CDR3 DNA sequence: TGTGCCAGCAGCTTATGGGGTCCGGGGCACCACGCTGAAGCTTTCTTT. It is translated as CASSLWGPGHHAEAFF.